This T cell receptor (beta chain) was observed in a study of blood T cells in healthy people across ages. In the study overall: Template switching picked up about one barcoded beta molecule for each two T cells.

Unmatched junction bases numbered 14, after V lost 4 bases and J lost 7 bases. The CDR3 is made up of 16 amino acids. The V gene's germline CDR1 is MDHEN and CDR2 SYDVKM. In its sample, this clonotype was seen once. Then a second PCR, running roughly 6 to 11 cycles, was carried out with a sample-barcoded 5' primer and a J-beta primer mix. Every molecule of cDNA carried a tag from a template-switch adaptor with 12 random nucleotides. MiXCR, applied by TCRdb to the 5' RACE reads, yields one record per CDR3 protein. The repertoire holds 2 million or so distinct CDR3 sequences, with less than 50% as singletons.

This receptor was identified in a woman aged 40 to 49 in good health. The sample comprised blood. V is TRBV28 and J is TRBJ2-7, with 9 bases that match TRBD1. For the CDR3, the DNA is TGTGCCAGCAGTTCCTCGGGACAGGGCCCTTACAATGAGCAGTACTTC. Translating it yields CASSSSGQGPYNEQYF.